The 10 T cell receptor beta chains below come from one sample, sequenced in a study of blood T cell repertoires in COVID-19. Generated by immunoSEQ multiplex PCR, the TCRdb table keeps only in-frame clones and is missing some. Here the sample spans some 180,000 clones, around 76% being singletons. Sequenced sample: peripheral blood. These receptors originate from a woman in her forties or fifties with active or convalescent COVID-19.

The rearrangement links TRBV18 to TRBJ1-1; D might be TRBD1 (5 bases). V lost 3 bases, J lost 0 bases, and 14 bases lay in between. Germline CDR1 reads KGHSH; CDR2 reads LQKENI. The CDR3 has 16 residues. The CDR3 nucleotides read TGTGCCAGCTCACCTCGACAGAATACCATGAACACTGAAGCTTTCTTT. The encoded protein is CASSPRQNTMNTEAFF.

This clone was seen a single time. This chain links TRBV7-6 with TRBJ1-4; weak D call: TRBD1 (5 bases). Germline assignment: CDR1 SGHVS and CDR2 FNYEAQ. There are 15 residues in the CDR3. V dropped 6 bases and J dropped 3 bases, with 14 bases sitting between them. CDR3 loop: CASRPLGGANEKLFF. Here the CDR3 DNA reads TGTGCCAGCAGACCCCTGGGGGGGGCTAATGAAAAACTGTTTTTT.

The rearrangement uses TRBV14 and TRBJ1-5; D gene unclear. The length of the CDR3 is 15 residues. V shed 4 bases and J shed 2 bases, with 12 bases lying between them. Germline values: CDR1 SGHDN, CDR2 FVKESK. CDR3 in amino acids: CASSRYRRGNQPQHF. The CDR3 DNA reads as TGTGCCAGCAGCCGTTATAGGAGAGGCAATCAGCCCCAGCATTTT.

This chain uses TRBV30 with TRBJ1-1; TRBD1 is a possible D gene (5 bases). The germline V gene has CDR1 GTSNPN and CDR2 SVGIG (reference sequence). The CDR3 runs to 12 residues. V was cut by 4 bases and J by 1 base, with 7 bases left in between. The CDR3 reads CAWKRGNTEAFF. CDR3 in DNA: TGTGCCTGGAAAAGGGGGAACACTGAAGCTTTCTTT.

V gene TRBV30 combines with J gene TRBJ1-1; tentative D call: TRBD1 (6 bases). Germline CDR1 and CDR2: GTSNPN and SVGIG (reference sequence). This CDR3 spans 14 amino acids. With 4 bases removed from V and 0 bases from J, the gap between germline ends came to 12 bases. CDR3: CAWTRGSMNTEAFF. The CDR3 bases are TGTGCCTGGACCAGGGGTTCGATGAACACTGAAGCTTTCTTT.

For this clone: The junction and the germline gene differ at one end; a read error may be behind it. The chain carries TRBV12-5 and TRBJ1-2; D gene uncertain. CDR3 length: 11 amino acids. Germline CDR1 is LGHNT and CDR2 is FRNRAP. The CDR3 region is CASGIPGRVAF. In DNA, the CDR3 is TGTGCTAGTGGTATCCCTGGGAGGGTGGCCTTC.

This clone was counted a few times. The V gene is TRBV9, the J gene TRBJ2-7, with D perhaps TRBD2 (5 bases). Between the trimmed V and J ends, which lost 0 bases and 7 bases, there was a span of 11 bases. CDR1 and CDR2 from the germline V gene are SGDLS and YYNGEE. The CDR3 length is 13 residues. CDR3 amino acids: CASSVAISGEQYF. DNA for the CDR3: TGTGCCAGCAGCGTAGCAATCTCGGGGGAGCAGTACTTC. The full variable domain, its missing parts supplied by reference TRBV9 and TRBJ2-7, is DSGVTQTPKHLITATGQRVTLRCSPRSGDLSVYWYQQSLDQGLQFLIQYYNGEERAKGNILERFSAQQFPDLHSELNLSSLELGDSALYFCASSVAISGEQYFGPGTRLTVT.

The chain joins TRBV5-8 to TRBJ1-1; 9 bases align to TRBD1. V trimming: 5 bases; J trimming: 5 bases; junction bases outside the gene matches: 13. CDR1 and CDR2 (germline): SGHTS, YDEGEE. This CDR3 has 16 amino acids. The CDR3 DNA sequence: TGTGCCAGCAGTCCTCCGGATATCGGGACAGGGACTGAAGCTTTCTTT. It codes for CASSPPDIGTGTEAFF. Full variable domain (remainder filled in from reference TRBV5-8 and TRBJ1-1): EAGVTQSPTHLIKTRGQQATLRCSPISGHTSVYWYQQALGLGLQFLLWYDEGEERNRGNFPPRFSGRQFPNYSSELNVNALELEDSALYLCASSPPDIGTGTEAFFGQGTRLTVV.

The rearrangement joins TRBV7-8 to TRBJ2-5; TRBD2 is a possible D gene (5 bases). Between the trimmed V and J ends, which lost 4 bases and 3 bases, there was a span of 18 bases. The CDR3 is made up of 16 amino acids. Germline V lookup: CDR1 SGHVS, CDR2 FQNEAQ. CDR3 DNA sequence: TGTGCCAGCAGCTCTTTTTTCCGGGGAGCAGAAGAGACCCAGTACTTC. Protein: CASSSFFRGAEETQYF.

This clone came up once. The chain employs TRBV4-3 and TRBJ1-2; D may be TRBD1 (5 bases). The CDR3 covers 13 residues. Trimming shortened V by 8 bases and J by 7 bases, and 17 bases separated the two germline ends. Germline V gives CDR1 LGHNA, CDR2 YSLEER. The CDR3 here is CASGNRFKGGYTF. DNA for the CDR3: TGCGCCAGCGGTAACAGGTTTAAGGGTGGCTACACCTTC.